Listed below are T cell receptor beta chains from one sample, sequenced in a study of radiation and T cells in renal cell carcinoma. Assay used: immunoSEQ multiplex PCR; TCRdb lists only in-frame clones, some missing. The data show about 130,000 clones, around 90% seen once. The sample consisted of blood, taken from a patient whose treatment included radiotherapy and nephrectomy. The receptor set was obtained from a woman in her seventies with renal cell carcinoma. Both conserved end residues are part of each CDR3. Each record gives: J gene, clone size, V gene, D gene, CDR3 DNA, CDR3 protein. The D gene is left open where the match is weak. Rows give clone size only sometimes, using once, few, many, or a class for an expanded clone.

TRBJ2-3 | once | TRBV20-1 | - | TGCAGTGCCGGCCCTCCGGGGCAGTATTTT | CSAGPPGQYF
TRBJ2-7 | - | TRBV5-6 | TRBD2 | TGTGCCAGCACCCTAGGACTAGCGGGGGGATCCTACGAGCAGTACTTC | CASTLGLAGGSYEQYF
TRBJ1-2 | - | TRBV18 | - | TGTGCCAGCTCACTAAATAAAGACTATGGCTACACCTTC | CASSLNKDYGYTF
TRBJ2-5 | - | TRBV5-4 | TRBD2 | TGTGCCAGCAACCCGGGGACTAGCGGGACCCAAGAGACCCAGTACTTC | CASNPGTSGTQETQYF
TRBJ1-6 | - | TRBV28 | TRBD1 | TGTGCCAGCAGTGGGGGGACAGGGGCTCGAAATTCACCCCTCCACTTT | CASSGGTGARNSPLHF
TRBJ2-5 | - | TRBV7-7 | - | TGTGCTAGCAGCCCCCTCCGGGGGCCCCAAGAGACCCAGTACTTC | CASSPLRGPQETQYF
TRBJ1-1 | - | TRBV5-1 | - | TGCGCCAGCAGCCTCGACCCGGGGGGGAACACTGAAGCTTTCTTT | CASSLDPGGNTEAFF
TRBJ2-5 | - | TRBV6-1 | - | TGTGCCAGCAGTGGGACCCTCCAAGAGACCCAGTACTTC | CASSGTLQETQYF
TRBJ2-5 | - | TRBV5-8 | - | TGTGCCAGCAGTCCCACTGCGAGGCTCCAAGAGACCCAGTACTTC | CASSPTARLQETQYF
TRBJ1-5 | - | TRBV10-1 | - | TGCGCCAGCAGTGAGGCCCAATACAGGGCACGAGGCAATCAGCCCCAGCATTTT | CASSEAQYRARGNQPQHF
TRBJ2-7 | once | TRBV5-6 | TRBD1 | TGTGCCAGCAGCTTGTACAGGGGCTACGAGCAGTACTTC | CASSLYRGYEQYF
TRBJ1-2 | - | TRBV28 | - | TGTGCCAGCAGCACAGGGATCTCATATGGCTACACCTTC | CASSTGISYGYTF
TRBJ1-1 | - | TRBV5-1 | TRBD1 | TGCGCCAGCAGCTTGGAGGGGGCTCTTAATGAAGCTTTCTTT | CASSLEGALNEAFF
TRBJ1-1 | - | TRBV29-1 | - | TGCAGCGTTGACCGGGGGAACACTGAAGCTTTCTTT | CSVDRGNTEAFF
TRBJ2-5 | - | TRBV11-2 | TRBD2 | TGTGCCAGCAGCCAAGGACTAGCTTCCACTGAGACCCAGTACTTC | CASSQGLASTETQYF
TRBJ2-3 | - | TRBV5-4 | TRBD2 | TGTGCCAGCAGCCCGGGGACTAGCGGGTCCACAGATACGCAGTATTTT | CASSPGTSGSTDTQYF